This entry describes one T cell receptor (beta chain). Its antigen remains unidentified. This specimen belongs to a study of a mutant IDH1 vaccine in newly diagnosed glioma. Study background: Each patient was administered eight vaccinations, scheduled in weeks 1, 3, 5, 7, 11, 15, 19 and 23. A roughly 60% male, approximately 40% female split and a mean age of around 37 years characterized treated patients.

V dropped 2 bases and J dropped 6 bases, with 19 bases sitting between them. Germline V gene data show CDR1 as MGHRA and CDR2 as YSYEKL. CDR3 length equals 16 residues. General study points: Apparently unrelated to pseudoprogression were changes in the top peripheral T cell clonotypes.

Repertoires were generated with immunoSEQ multiplex PCR, while TCRdb's copy carries only in-frame clones and drops some. The sample has tens of thousands of clones, roughly 90% seen once. Noted time point: week 5, during vaccination. Vaccination used 300 ug of mutant IDH1 20-mer peptide per dose, with topical imiquimod. The TCR originated in a woman in her forties or fifties with glioma. The chain is built from TRBV4-1 and TRBJ1-1; weak D call: TRBD1 (6 bases). Sequenced here: PBMCs, sampled from a glioma patient whose treatment included an IDH1 peptide vaccine. The CDR3 reads CASSQRGGGLVAEAFF. The CDR3 DNA reads as TGCGCCAGCAGCCAAAGAGGGGGGGGGCTTGTCGCTGAAGCTTTCTTT.